This TCR beta chain originates from a study of T cells in Graves' hyperthyroidism and ophthalmopathy. Study information: The authors collected peripheral blood at initial diagnosis, before any treatment. Whole-study results and caveats: With a median lead of around 6.7 months before onset, the model predicted ophthalmopathy.

This clonotype was recorded at least ten times. The antigen is undetermined. The ends lost 4 bases at V and 6 bases at J; junction bases unmatched: 0. Germline assignment: CDR1 GTSNPN and CDR2 SVGIG (reference sequence). This CDR3 has 11 amino acids. 9.5 to 10 ml fresh peripheral blood yielded the PBMCs. The investigators amplified TCR beta CDR3 regions from RNA transcripts. The HTBI primer set served for first-round RT-PCR of the TCR CDR3. TCRdb passed the multiplex PCR reads through MiXCR, listing each CDR3 protein once. Altogether over 550,000 distinct CDR3 sequences are present, 16% being singletons, with the ten largest covering about 20%.

The origin of this receptor is a woman between 18 and 30 years old with Graves' hyperthyroidism. The material sequenced was blood. The J gene is TRBJ2-1, the V gene TRBV30, with 7 positions matching TRBD2. CDR3 nucleotide sequence: TGTGCCTGGAAGCGGGGCAATGAGCAGTTCTTC. Its protein is CAWKRGNEQFF.